The rows below give T cell receptor beta chains drawn from one sample of a study of blood T cell repertoires in COVID-19. Produced via immunoSEQ multiplex PCR; TCRdb's table is partial and in-frame only. The sample has 320,000 or so clones, 85% seen once; the top ten hold 1.5% to 2%. The source material was PBMCs or T cells enriched from blood (not recorded which). These TCRs come from a woman aged 25 to 39 who had been exposed to COVID-19. Both conserved end residues are part of each CDR3. Each record gives: clone size, V gene, D gene, J gene, CDR3 DNA, CDR3 protein. D genes are given only for firm matches. Only some rows state a clone size, as once, few, many or a class for expanded clones.

clone size: -; V gene: TRBV7-2; D gene: TRBD1; J gene: TRBJ1-2; CDR3 DNA: TGTGCCAGCAGGCCCCCGGGACAGGGAAGCGGCTACACCTTC; CDR3 protein: CASRPPGQGSGYTF
clone size: -; V gene: TRBV7-2; D gene: -; J gene: TRBJ2-5; CDR3 DNA: TGTGCCAGCAGCTTAGAGTCCACCGGAGGGACCCAGTACTTC; CDR3 protein: CASSLESTGGTQYF
clone size: -; V gene: TRBV10-3; D gene: TRBD2; J gene: TRBJ2-5; CDR3 DNA: TGTGCCATCAGCCGTTCGAGAACCGGGACTAGCGATCAAGAGACCCAGTACTTC; CDR3 protein: CAISRSRTGTSDQETQYF
clone size: once; V gene: TRBV3-1/TRBV3-2; D gene: TRBD1; J gene: TRBJ1-5; CDR3 DNA: TGTGCCAGCAACAACAGGGGCGGTCAGCCCCAGCATTTT; CDR3 protein: CASNNRGGQPQHF
clone size: -; V gene: TRBV5-1; D gene: TRBD2; J gene: TRBJ2-5; CDR3 DNA: TGCGCCAGCAGCCTCCGGACTAGCGGGAGCCAAGAGACCCAGTACTTC; CDR3 protein: CASSLRTSGSQETQYF
clone size: -; V gene: TRBV2; D gene: -; J gene: TRBJ2-3; CDR3 DNA: TGTGCCAGCAGTGAATATAAGCGGAGCACAGATACGCAGTATTTT; CDR3 protein: CASSEYKRSTDTQYF
clone size: -; V gene: TRBV6-1; D gene: TRBD2; J gene: TRBJ2-1; CDR3 DNA: TGTGCCAGCAGTGGACGGACTAGCGGGAGGGATTTGGGAGCTTACAATGAGCAGTTCTTC; CDR3 protein: CASSGRTSGRDLGAYNEQFF
clone size: -; V gene: TRBV28; D gene: -; J gene: TRBJ2-7; CDR3 DNA: TGTGCCAGCAGTTTAGGGGCCCGCGCGTGGGGTGAGCAGTACTTC; CDR3 protein: CASSLGARAWGEQYF
clone size: -; V gene: TRBV9; D gene: TRBD2; J gene: TRBJ2-5; CDR3 DNA: TGTGCCAGCAGCGCTGGGACTAGGTGGGAGACCCAGTACTTC; CDR3 protein: CASSAGTRWETQYF
clone size: -; V gene: TRBV5-6; D gene: TRBD1; J gene: TRBJ2-3; CDR3 DNA: TGTGCCAGCAGCTTGGACGCATACAGGGGGCGAGTAGATACGCAGTATTTT; CDR3 protein: CASSLDAYRGRVDTQYF
clone size: -; V gene: TRBV4-3; D gene: -; J gene: TRBJ1-2; CDR3 DNA: TGCGCCAGCAGCTCCGACAGGTTGTCATCCTATGGCTACACCTTC; CDR3 protein: CASSSDRLSSYGYTF
clone size: few; V gene: TRBV27; D gene: TRBD1; J gene: TRBJ1-1; CDR3 DNA: TGTGCCAGCAGTGTCGCAGGGGGCTTCACTGAAGCTTTCTTT; CDR3 protein: CASSVAGGFTEAFF
clone size: once; V gene: TRBV6-2/TRBV6-3; D gene: -; J gene: TRBJ1-2; CDR3 DNA: TGTGCCAGCAGTTCTCACCAGGACAGTTACTATGGCTACACCTTC; CDR3 protein: CASSSHQDSYYGYTF
clone size: -; V gene: TRBV6-1; D gene: -; J gene: TRBJ2-3; CDR3 DNA: TGTGCCAGCAGTGAGGGAGGAGGGGACACAGATACGCAGTATTTT; CDR3 protein: CASSEGGGDTDTQYF
clone size: -; V gene: TRBV2; D gene: -; J gene: TRBJ1-6; CDR3 DNA: TGTGCCAGCAGTGAAGCAGGAGCACTGCGCCTCCACTTT; CDR3 protein: CASSEAGALRLHF
clone size: -; V gene: TRBV6-5; D gene: -; J gene: TRBJ1-5; CDR3 DNA: TGTGCCAGCAGACAGGTTGAAGATCAGCCCCAGCATTTT; CDR3 protein: CASRQVEDQPQHF
clone size: -; V gene: TRBV12-3/TRBV12-4; D gene: -; J gene: TRBJ2-1; CDR3 DNA: TGTGCCAGCTCCCGAGAGGGTAATGAGCAGTTCTTC; CDR3 protein: CASSREGNEQFF
clone size: -; V gene: TRBV30; D gene: TRBD1; J gene: TRBJ1-2; CDR3 DNA: TGTGCCTGGAGTAGGAAAGGACAGGGGGGCTATGGCTACACCTTC; CDR3 protein: CAWSRKGQGGYGYTF
clone size: -; V gene: TRBV19; D gene: -; J gene: TRBJ1-2; CDR3 DNA: TGTGCCAGTAGTATTTTCGGGGTGATGGAATTGTACACCTTC; CDR3 protein: CASSIFGVMELYTF
clone size: -; V gene: TRBV7-2; D gene: -; J gene: TRBJ2-1; CDR3 DNA: TGTGCCAGCAGCGCTCGGGGTAGCGCAGATGAGCAGTTCTTC; CDR3 protein: CASSARGSADEQFF
clone size: -; V gene: TRBV7-2; D gene: -; J gene: TRBJ2-1; CDR3 DNA: TGTGCCAGCAGCTTAGTATTGGTCACGGGACTCAGGGTCAATGAGCAGTTCTTC; CDR3 protein: CASSLVLVTGLRVNEQFF
clone size: -; V gene: TRBV6-5; D gene: TRBD1; J gene: TRBJ1-2; CDR3 DNA: TGTGCCAGCAGTTCTCCCGAGACAGGGGGCGACGGCTACACCTTC; CDR3 protein: CASSSPETGGDGYTF
clone size: -; V gene: TRBV10-3; D gene: -; J gene: TRBJ1-5; CDR3 DNA: TGTGCCATCAGTGACCAGGGAAATAGCAATCAGCCCCAGCATTTT; CDR3 protein: CAISDQGNSNQPQHF
clone size: -; V gene: TRBV4-3; D gene: -; J gene: TRBJ1-1; CDR3 DNA: TGCGCCAGCAGCCAAGATTCTCACAGGGACCCTGAAGCTTTCTTT; CDR3 protein: CASSQDSHRDPEAFF
clone size: once; V gene: TRBV3-1/TRBV3-2; D gene: TRBD1; J gene: TRBJ2-7; CDR3 DNA: TGTGCCAGCAGCCGAAACCCGGGACAGGGGGCCTACGAGCAGTACTTC; CDR3 protein: CASSRNPGQGAYEQYF
clone size: -; V gene: TRBV19; D gene: TRBD1; J gene: TRBJ2-2; CDR3 DNA: TGTGCCAGTAGTATCCCGGGACAGGGAAACACCGGGGAGCTGTTTTTT; CDR3 protein: CASSIPGQGNTGELFF
clone size: -; V gene: TRBV7-2; D gene: -; J gene: TRBJ1-1; CDR3 DNA: TGTGCCAGCAGCTTACGCGCCGTGGGGACTACTGAAGCTTTCTTT; CDR3 protein: CASSLRAVGTTEAFF
clone size: -; V gene: TRBV28; D gene: -; J gene: TRBJ1-1; CDR3 DNA: TGTGCCAGCAGTCTAAGGATAGGGGTAGTAACTGAAGCTTTCTTT; CDR3 protein: CASSLRIGVVTEAFF
clone size: -; V gene: TRBV7-3; D gene: -; J gene: TRBJ1-2; CDR3 DNA: TGTGCCAGCAGCTTGAGCGGTAACGATGGCTACACCTTC; CDR3 protein: CASSLSGNDGYTF
clone size: -; V gene: TRBV10-3; D gene: TRBD2; J gene: TRBJ2-1; CDR3 DNA: TGTGCCATCTCCGGCGGGGCGGGAGGGCCGGTGAGGAATGAGCAGTTCTTC; CDR3 protein: CAISGGAGGPVRNEQFF